This TCR beta chain came from a study of shared clonotypes between healthy human individuals. Study-wide background: CD4 naive and memory got three plates each, CD8 naive two, CD8 memory one. The study's findings and limits: Large sequencing depth failed to make sorted-subset sequencing complete, rarefaction showed.

Naive-designated CD8 cells lacked CD45RO, were positively enriched for CCR7, and omitted terminally differentiated effector memory CD45RA+ cells. The CDR3 runs 15 residues. Germline V gene sequence: CDR1 LGHNT, CDR2 FRNRAP. Unmatched junction bases numbered 12, after V lost 5 bases and J lost 9 bases. TCRdb keeps only in-frame clones here, not all; method: immunoSEQ multiplex PCR. The sample lists about 2,100,000 clones; roughly 91% were seen once. Comment on this clone: What it binds is not known.

The chain joins TRBV12-5 to TRBJ2-1, with 8 nucleotides matching TRBD2. This receptor was identified in a man between 18 and 29 years old in good health. Some clones in this sample may be carry-over from other donors' samples. The sequenced material came from naive CD8+ T cells from PBMCs. Here the CDR3 reads CASGHYSGMRGEQFF. Here the CDR3 DNA reads TGTGCTAGTGGTCACTATAGCGGGATGAGGGGTGAGCAGTTCTTC. Combining the CDR3 with reference TRBV12-5 and TRBJ2-1 gives the whole variable domain DARVTQTPRHKVTEMGQEVTMRCQPILGHNTVFWYRQTMMQGLELLAYFRNRAPLDDSGMPKDRFSAEMPDATLATLKIQPSEPRDSAVYFCASGHYSGMRGEQFFGPGTRLTVL.